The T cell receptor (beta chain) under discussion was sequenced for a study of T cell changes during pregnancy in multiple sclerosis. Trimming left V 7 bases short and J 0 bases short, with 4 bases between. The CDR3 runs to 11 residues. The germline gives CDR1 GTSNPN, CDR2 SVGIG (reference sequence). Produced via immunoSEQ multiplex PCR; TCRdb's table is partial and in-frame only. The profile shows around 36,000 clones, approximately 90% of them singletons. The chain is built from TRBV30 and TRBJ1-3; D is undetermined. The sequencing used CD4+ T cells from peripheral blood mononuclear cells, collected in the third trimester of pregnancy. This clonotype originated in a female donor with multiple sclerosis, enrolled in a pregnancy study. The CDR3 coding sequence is TGTGCCTCCAACTCTGGAAACACCATATATTTT. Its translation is CASNSGNTIYF.